The rows below give T cell receptor beta chains drawn from one sample of a study of CD8 T cells in Susac syndrome. MiXCR, applied by TCRdb to the immunoSEQ multiplex PCR reads, yields one record per CDR3 protein. This sample has 250,000 to 300,000 distinct CDR3 sequences, with approximately 90% found just once. The sequenced material came from CD8+ T cells from PBMCs. The receptors stem from a human donor with multiple sclerosis. Both conserved end residues are part of each CDR3. A D gene is named only where the DNA matches it firmly. Size is omitted from some rows. Given values are once, few, many or a class for expanded clones.

V: TRBV7-8; size: .; J: TRBJ2-2; length: 14; D: .; CDR3: CASSPWADTGELFF; DNA: TGTGCCAGCAGTCCATGGGCGGACACCGGGGAGCTGTTTTTT
V: TRBV6-2/TRBV6-3; size: .; J: TRBJ2-7; length: 15; D: .; CDR3: CASSYPQRSSYEQYF; DNA: TGTGCCAGCAGTTACCCGCAGCGGAGCTCCTACGAGCAGTACTTC
V: TRBV27; size: .; J: TRBJ2-6; length: 13; D: .; CDR3: CASSPGVANVLTF; DNA: TGTGCCAGCAGCCCAGGGGTTGCCAACGTCCTGACTTTC
V: TRBV19; size: .; J: TRBJ1-2; length: 14; D: .; CDR3: CASTREGQLYGYTF; DNA: TGTGCCAGTACCCGAGAAGGACAGCTATATGGCTACACCTTC
V: TRBV27; size: .; J: TRBJ2-7; length: 14; D: .; CDR3: CASSWGAQGYEQYF; DNA: TGTGCCAGCAGTTGGGGGGCGCAAGGCTACGAGCAGTACTTC
V: TRBV6-5; size: .; J: TRBJ2-2; length: 16; D: TRBD2; CDR3: CASSYGTSGSTGELFF; DNA: TGTGCCAGCAGTTACGGGACTAGCGGGAGCACCGGGGAGCTGTTTTTT
V: TRBV19; size: .; J: TRBJ2-7; length: 14; D: .; CDR3: CASSSGLWAYEQYF; DNA: TGTGCCAGTAGTTCGGGACTCTGGGCCTACGAGCAGTACTTC
V: TRBV7-9; size: .; J: TRBJ2-5; length: 11; D: .; CDR3: CASSLERTQYF; DNA: TGTGCCAGCAGCTTAGAGAGGACCCAGTACTTC
V: TRBV20-1; size: once; J: TRBJ1-5; length: 16; D: .; CDR3: CSARLYGGGGNQPQHF; DNA: TGCAGTGCTCGCCTCTACGGGGGTGGTGGCAATCAGCCCCAGCATTTT
V: TRBV6-7; size: once; J: TRBJ2-1; length: 15; D: TRBD1; CDR3: CASSSRDRGPNEQFF; DNA: TGTGCCAGCAGTTCCCGGGACAGGGGACCTAATGAGCAGTTCTTC
V: TRBV9; size: .; J: TRBJ2-3; length: 16; D: TRBD2; CDR3: CASSVASGRGTDTQYF; DNA: TGTGCCAGCAGCGTAGCTTCGGGGAGGGGCACAGATACGCAGTATTTT
V: TRBV20-1; size: .; J: TRBJ2-7; length: 13; D: TRBD2; CDR3: CSARKRDSYEQYF; DNA: TGCAGTGCTAGAAAGCGGGACTCTTACGAGCAGTACTTC
V: TRBV20-1; size: .; J: TRBJ2-7; length: 15; D: .; CDR3: CSARDLPESSYEQYF; DNA: TGCAGTGCTAGAGATCTACCGGAGAGCTCCTACGAGCAGTACTTC
V: TRBV10-3; size: .; J: TRBJ1-1; length: 18; D: .; CDR3: CAISESIGAGDGRTEAFF; DNA: TGTGCCATCAGTGAGTCGATAGGTGCAGGAGACGGTCGAACTGAAGCTTTCTTT
V: TRBV20-1; size: .; J: TRBJ1-1; length: 11; D: .; CDR3: CSARRPLGAFF; DNA: TGCAGTGCTAGACGCCCTCTTGGGGCTTTCTTT
V: TRBV12-3/TRBV12-4; size: .; J: TRBJ2-7; length: 12; D: .; CDR3: CASSFNSYEQYF; DNA: TGTGCCAGCAGTTTCAACTCCTACGAGCAGTACTTC
V: TRBV12-3/TRBV12-4; size: .; J: TRBJ2-1; length: 12; D: .; CDR3: CASSFMVHEQFF; DNA: TGTGCCAGCAGTTTCATGGTTCATGAGCAGTTCTTC
V: TRBV19; size: .; J: TRBJ1-1; length: 11; D: .; CDR3: CASSMGAEAFF; DNA: TGTGCCAGTAGTATGGGCGCTGAAGCTTTCTTT
V: TRBV6-1; size: .; J: TRBJ2-7; length: 13; D: .; CDR3: CASSGEGAYEQYF; DNA: TGTGCCAGCAGTGGTGAGGGAGCCTACGAGCAGTACTTC
V: TRBV10-3; size: .; J: TRBJ2-7; length: 15; D: .; CDR3: CAISDILPSPYEQYF; DNA: TGTGCCATCAGTGACATCCTCCCGAGCCCCTACGAGCAGTACTTC
V: TRBV5-8; size: .; J: TRBJ2-3; length: 12; D: .; CDR3: CASSLTGYTQYF; DNA: TGTGCCAGCAGCCTGACCGGCTATACGCAGTATTTT
V: TRBV4-1; size: .; J: TRBJ1-2; length: 14; D: .; CDR3: CASSPTDSVYGYTF; DNA: TGCGCCAGCAGCCCAACGGACAGCGTCTATGGCTACACCTTC
V: TRBV7-2; size: .; J: TRBJ1-1; length: 14; D: .; CDR3: CASSWVSGNTEAFF; DNA: TGTGCCAGCAGCTGGGTCTCCGGGAACACTGAAGCTTTCTTT
V: TRBV4-3; size: .; J: TRBJ2-2; length: 17; D: .; CDR3: CASSQVGFQDHTGELFF; DNA: TGCGCCAGCAGCCAAGTAGGGTTCCAGGACCACACCGGGGAGCTGTTTTTT
V: TRBV7-8; size: .; J: TRBJ1-2; length: 16; D: .; CDR3: CASSFSRGGAGYGYTF; DNA: TGTGCCAGCAGCTTCTCACGGGGGGGCGCAGGCTATGGCTACACCTTC
V: TRBV9; size: .; J: TRBJ2-2; length: 14; D: .; CDR3: CASSVEGVTGELFF; DNA: TGTGCCAGCAGCGTAGAAGGTGTAACCGGGGAGCTGTTTTTT
V: TRBV4-1; size: .; J: TRBJ2-3; length: 13; D: TRBD1; CDR3: CASSHTGGATQYF; DNA: TGCGCCAGCAGCCATACAGGGGGTGCTACGCAGTATTTT
V: TRBV27; size: .; J: TRBJ2-3; length: 18; D: TRBD2; CDR3: CASSPGTSGGAWTDTQYF; DNA: TGTGCCAGTAGCCCCGGGACTAGCGGGGGGGCCTGGACAGATACGCAGTATTTT
V: TRBV11-2; size: .; J: TRBJ2-3; length: 16; D: TRBD2; CDR3: CASSYLAGGSTDTQYF; DNA: TGTGCCAGCAGCTATCTAGCGGGAGGTTCCACAGATACGCAGTATTTT
V: TRBV7-9; size: .; J: TRBJ2-5; length: 14; D: TRBD1; CDR3: CASMFGTGQETQYF; DNA: TGTGCCAGCATGTTCGGGACAGGGCAAGAGACCCAGTACTTC
V: TRBV7-3; size: .; J: TRBJ2-1; length: 17; D: .; CDR3: CASSYRGPRNPYNEQFF; DNA: TGTGCCAGCAGTTACCGCGGACCCCGAAATCCATACAATGAGCAGTTCTTC
V: TRBV21-1; size: .; J: TRBJ2-5; length: 16; D: .; CDR3: CASSRQKGGKGETQYF; DNA: TGTGCCAGCAGCCGACAGAAAGGGGGCAAGGGAGAGACCCAGTACTTC
V: TRBV6-1; size: .; J: TRBJ2-5; length: 14; D: .; CDR3: CASSEVGEVETQYF; DNA: TGTGCCAGCAGTGAAGTCGGGGAGGTGGAGACCCAGTACTTC
V: TRBV27; size: .; J: TRBJ2-1; length: 15; D: TRBD2; CDR3: CASTAASGVYNEQFF; DNA: TGTGCCAGCACCGCCGCTAGCGGGGTTTACAATGAGCAGTTCTTC
V: TRBV29-1; size: .; J: TRBJ2-1; length: 12; D: TRBD1; CDR3: CSVGQGYNEQFF; DNA: TGCAGCGTCGGACAGGGATACAATGAGCAGTTCTTC
V: TRBV30; size: .; J: TRBJ2-1; length: 13; D: TRBD2; CDR3: CACSSGRYNEQFF; DNA: TGTGCCTGCTCTAGCGGGAGGTACAATGAGCAGTTCTTC
V: TRBV5-5; size: .; J: TRBJ2-6; length: 17; D: .; CDR3: CASSLGGPSSGANVLTF; DNA: TGTGCCAGCAGCTTAGGGGGGCCAAGCTCTGGGGCCAACGTCCTGACTTTC
V: TRBV19; size: .; J: TRBJ2-1; length: 12; D: .; CDR3: CASSLQYNEQFF; DNA: TGTGCCAGTAGTCTACAGTACAATGAGCAGTTCTTC